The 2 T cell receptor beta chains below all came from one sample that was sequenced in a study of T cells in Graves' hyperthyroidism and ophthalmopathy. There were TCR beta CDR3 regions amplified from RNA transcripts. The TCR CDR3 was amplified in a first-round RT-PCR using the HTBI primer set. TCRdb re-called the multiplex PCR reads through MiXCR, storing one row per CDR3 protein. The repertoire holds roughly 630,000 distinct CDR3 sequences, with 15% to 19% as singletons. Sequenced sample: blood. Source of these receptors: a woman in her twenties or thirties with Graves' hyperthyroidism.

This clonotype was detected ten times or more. DNA of the CDR3: TGTGCCAGCAGCCACCGACAGACTCACAATGAGCAGTTCTTC. Protein product: CASSHRQTHNEQFF. This rearrangement joins TRBV7-3 to TRBJ2-1, with D possibly matching TRBD1 (5 bases). The V gene's germline CDR1 is SGHTA and CDR2 FQGTGA. The CDR3 length is 14 residues. Trimming shortened V by 5 bases and J by 5 bases, and 13 bases separated the two germline ends.

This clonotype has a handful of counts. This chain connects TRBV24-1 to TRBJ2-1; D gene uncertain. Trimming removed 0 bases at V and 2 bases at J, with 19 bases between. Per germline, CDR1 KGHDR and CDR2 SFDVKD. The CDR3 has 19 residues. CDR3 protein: CATSDLPGVGLGAYNEQFF. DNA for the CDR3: TGTGCCACCAGTGATTTGCCCGGCGTGGGCCTTGGGGCCTACAATGAGCAGTTCTTC.